Each of the 20 T cell receptor beta chains below was sequenced from the same sample in a study of shared clonotypes between healthy human individuals. This table comes from immunoSEQ multiplex PCR, and its TCRdb copy is limited to in-frame clones, with some not included. This repertoire shows 2 million to 3 million clones, 93% found once; its top ten account for around 0.37%. The sequenced sample consisted of naive CD4+ T cells from PBMCs. Subset defined: CD45RA+ positively selected. Receptor source: a young man in good health. Some clones in this sample may be carry-over from other donors' samples.

This chain links TRBV11-3 with TRBJ2-7; unclear D gene. V gave up 1 base and J gave up 6 bases, with 7 bases separating them. The CDR3 is made up of 12 amino acids. Germline V gene data show CDR1 as SGHNT and CDR2 as YENEEA. The CDR3 region is CASSLVSGEQYF. In DNA form, the CDR3 reads TGTGCCAGCAGCTTAGTGTCCGGCGAGCAGTACTTC.

The gene calls are TRBV10-3 and TRBJ1-1; unclear D gene. The V gene's germline CDR1 is ENHRY and CDR2 SYGVKD. The CDR3 has 14 residues. The V gene lost 4 bases and the J gene lost 8 bases, with 17 bases spanning the gap. CDR3 residues: CAISVVRQTREAFF. CDR3 sequence (DNA): TGTGCCATCAGTGTCGTTAGGCAAACGCGAGAAGCTTTCTTT.

About this clone itself: The same CDR3 can be traced to other DNA sequences in this sample. The chain employs TRBV20-1 and TRBJ2-7; D is unresolved. Germline V gene sequence: CDR1 DFQATT, CDR2 SNEGSKA (reference sequence). Trimming left V 3 bases short and J 2 bases short, with 5 bases between. CDR3 length: 11 residues. The CDR3 coding sequence is TGCAGTGCTAGGCCGACCTACGAGCAGTACTTC. Residues: CSARPTYEQYF.

This clone has a single count. This rearrangement joins TRBV7-9 to TRBJ1-1, with D hard to call. V dropped 1 base and J dropped 8 bases, with 8 bases sitting between them. Germline V gene lookup returns CDR1 SEHNR and CDR2 FQNEAQ (reference sequence). The CDR3 has 12 amino acids. The CDR3: CASSLVGEEAFF. For the CDR3, the DNA is TGTGCCAGCAGCTTAGTCGGAGAGGAAGCTTTCTTT.

This chain joins TRBV4-1 and TRBJ2-2, with D possibly TRBD2 on 6 matching bases. Trimming shortened V by 6 bases and J by 7 bases, and 21 bases separated the two germline ends. Germline CDR1 reads MGHRA; CDR2 reads YSYEKL. This CDR3 region has 16 residues. CDR3 in amino acids: CASRLGGDKPFGELFF. The CDR3 DNA follows: TGCGCCAGCAGACTCGGGGGTGACAAGCCCTTCGGGGAGCTGTTTTTT.

This chain uses TRBV6-4 with TRBJ1-2; possible D gene TRBD1, 5 bases. Germline assignment: CDR1 MRHNA and CDR2 SNTAGT. This CDR3 has 14 residues. V was clipped by 3 bases and J by 3 bases, with 11 bases between them. The CDR3 DNA reads TGTGCCAGCAGTGATGGGGGGGACGACTATGGCTACACCTTC. Translation: CASSDGGDDYGYTF.

The chain joins TRBV28 to TRBJ2-7; D could derive from TRBD1 or TRBD2 (5 bases each). Trimming removed 2 bases at V and 7 bases at J, with 18 bases between. The CDR3 length is 15 residues. The germline V gene encodes CDR1 MDHEN and CDR2 SYDVKM. DNA of the CDR3: TGTGCCAGCAGTTTAAGGTCGCTAGCAGGGAGAGAGCAGTACTTC. Its protein is CASSLRSLAGREQYF.

A few counts support this clone. The chain carries TRBV10-3 and TRBJ2-3; D is undetermined. The CDR3 is made up of 15 amino acids. Trimming took 4 bases from V and 2 from J, leaving 13 bases between them. Germline assignment: CDR1 ENHRY and CDR2 SYGVKD. The CDR3 DNA sequence: TGTGCCATCAGTGGGGAAGAGGCGGACACAGATACGCAGTATTTT. This translates into CAISGEEADTDTQYF.

V is TRBV6-5 and J is TRBJ1-5; TRBD1 might be the D (5 bases). The CDR3 length is 15 residues. Trimming cost V 6 bases and J 6 bases, with 18 bases left between them. CDR1 is MNHEY and CDR2 is SVGAGI in the germline V gene. Here the CDR3 reads CASRTLREGGQPQHF. The CDR3 DNA reads TGTGCCAGCAGAACCCTCAGGGAAGGAGGTCAGCCCCAGCATTTT.

This rearrangement joins TRBV5-4 to TRBJ2-4; tentatively, D is TRBD1 or TRBD2 (5 bases each). Trimming removed 7 bases at V and 5 bases at J, with 13 bases between. Germline CDR1 SGHNT, CDR2 YYREEE (reference sequence). The CDR3 contains 13 residues. The CDR3 region is CASRGGGQNIQYF. CDR3 nucleotides: TGTGCCAGCCGTGGTGGGGGACAAAACATTCAGTACTTC.

The chain couples TRBV4-1 to TRBJ1-2; D is ambiguous. CDR3 length: 15 residues. Trimming took 1 base from V and 1 from J, leaving 10 bases between them. From germline, CDR1 is MGHRA and CDR2 YSYEKL. CDR3 region: CASSQVNQVNYGYTF. The CDR3 DNA reads TGCGCCAGCAGCCAAGTTAATCAGGTTAACTATGGCTACACCTTC.

The chain couples TRBV7-2 to TRBJ2-7; D might be TRBD1 or TRBD2, each matching 5 bases. CDR3 length: 17 residues. Germline-derived CDR1 and CDR2 are SGHTA and FQGNSA. The germline V and J ends were trimmed by 2 bases and 0 bases, with 17 bases remaining between them. DNA for the CDR3: TGTGCCAGCAGCTTATTTCCTCGGGGCCCGAGCTCCTACGAGCAGTACTTC. This gives the protein CASSLFPRGPSSYEQYF. The variable domain in full, completed from reference TRBV7-2 and TRBJ2-7, reads GAGVSQSPSNKVTEKGKDVELRCDPISGHTALYWYRQSLGQGLEFLIYFQGNSAPDKSGLPSDRFSAERTGGSVSTLTIQRTQQEDSAVYLCASSLFPRGPSSYEQYFGPGTRLTVT.

A note on this clone: Compared with germline, one end of the junction differs, possibly owing to a read error. J is TRBJ1-5 and V is TRBV28; the match to TRBD1 covers 9 bases. The CDR3 has 12 residues. Germline CDR1 reads MDHEN; CDR2 reads SYDVKM. The CDR3 sequence: CASSVTGGVRNF. The CDR3, as DNA: TGTGCCAGCAGTGTAACAGGGGGCGTCAGGAATTTT. Variable domain in full (rest from reference TRBV28 and TRBJ1-5): DVKVTQSSRYLVKRTGEKVFLECVQDMDHENMFWYRQDPGLGLRLIYFSYDVKMKEKGDIPEGYSVSREKKERFSLILESASTNQTSMYLCASSVTGGVRNFGDGTRLSIL.

Notes on this clone: The sample carries other DNA sequences with the same CDR3. The genes are TRBV6-1 and TRBJ1-1; unclear D gene. Germline V CDR1 and CDR2: MNHNS, SASEGT. This CDR3 has 13 residues. V was shortened by 0 bases and J by 0 bases, with 2 bases between the two germline ends. CDR3 nucleotides: TGTGCCAGCAGTGAAGCGTTGAACACTGAAGCTTTCTTT. This codes for CASSEALNTEAFF.

Regarding this clone: The same CDR3 also results from other DNA sequences found in this sample. The J gene is TRBJ2-5, the V gene TRBV5-1, with 13 bases that match TRBD2. The CDR3 has 16 residues. Germline V gives CDR1 SGHRS, CDR2 YFSETQ. The trim removed 0 bases at V and 4 bases at J, leaving 3 bases unmatched. The CDR3 loop reads CASSLEGLAGVETQYF. The CDR3 DNA reads as TGCGCCAGCAGCTTGGAAGGACTAGCGGGAGTAGAGACCCAGTACTTC.

V is TRBV15 and J is TRBJ1-5; tentative D call: TRBD1 (5 bases). This CDR3 is built from 13 residues. Germline loops: CDR1 LNHNV, CDR2 YYDKDF (reference sequence). Trimming left V 1 base short and J 8 bases short, with 9 bases between. CDR3 nucleotides: TGTGCCACCAGCAGAGCACCGGGGGAGCCCCAGCATTTT. It codes for CATSRAPGEPQHF.

Comment on this clone: Other nucleotide sequences in the sample specify the same CDR3. The chain's CDR3 is CASSLGLAGADTQYF. In DNA form, the CDR3 reads TGCGCCAGCAGCTTGGGGCTAGCGGGAGCAGATACGCAGTATTTT. The chain carries TRBV5-1 and TRBJ2-3; 10 bases map to TRBD2. CDR1 is SGHRS and CDR2 is YFSETQ in the germline V gene. The ends lost 0 bases at V and 4 bases at J; junction bases unmatched: 2. This CDR3 region has 15 residues. Full variable domain (remainder filled in from reference TRBV5-1 and TRBJ2-3): KAGVTQTPRYLIKTRGQQVTLSCSPISGHRSVSWYQQTPGQGLQFLFEYFSETQRNKGNFPGRFSGRQFSNSRSEMNVSTLELGDSALYLCASSLGLAGADTQYFGPGTRLTVL.

The chain links TRBV6-1 to TRBJ1-2, with TRBD1 as a possible D gene (6 bases). The CDR3 loop spans 17 amino acids. The V gene lost 3 bases and the J gene lost 1 base, with 18 bases spanning the gap. CDR1 and CDR2 (germline): MNHNS, SASEGT. This CDR3 reads CASSDPRGARGNYGYTF. The CDR3 bases are TGTGCCAGCAGTGATCCGCGGGGGGCTAGGGGTAACTATGGCTACACCTTC.

V gene TRBV18 combines with J gene TRBJ2-5; possible D gene TRBD1, 6 bases. Trimming cost V 3 bases and J 1 base, with 21 bases left between them. Germline assignment: CDR1 KGHSH and CDR2 LQKENI. The CDR3 is 18 residues long. The CDR3 protein is CASSPPTGTSTLQETQYF. The CDR3 DNA sequence: TGTGCCAGCTCACCTCCGACGGGGACATCCACCCTCCAAGAGACCCAGTACTTC.

This clone showed up just once. The gene calls are TRBV7-2 and TRBJ2-7; 16 nucleotides agree with TRBD2. V trimming: 4 bases; J trimming: 11 bases; junction bases outside the gene matches: 11. This CDR3 spans 16 amino acids. Germline CDR1 is SGHTA and CDR2 is FQGNSA. The CDR3 protein is CASSSMPGLAGGREYF. For the CDR3, the DNA is TGTGCCAGCAGCTCGATGCCGGGACTAGCGGGAGGGCGGGAGTACTTC.